Listed below are T cell receptor beta chains from one sample, sequenced in a study of cytomegalovirus exposure and HLA in healthy donors. Repertoires were generated with immunoSEQ multiplex PCR, while TCRdb's copy carries only in-frame clones and drops some. The sample contains about 130,000 clones, approximately 89% of which appear only once. Sequencing was carried out using PBMCs. Receptors were obtained from a man aged 25 to 40 in good health and CMV-seronegative. The CDR3 runs from the conserved cysteine through the conserved F or W. The order of the fields is clone size, V gene, D gene, J gene, CDR3 protein, CDR3 DNA. A D gene is named only where the DNA matches it firmly. The listing skips clone size in some rows; elsewhere it reads once, few, many or a size class.

.	TRBV7-2	TRBD1	TRBJ1-1	CASSLLPGQGTNTEAFF	TGTGCCAGCAGCTTACTACCGGGACAGGGGACGAACACTGAAGCTTTCTTT
.	TRBV18	.	TRBJ1-2	CASSPQGNGYTF	TGTGCCAGCTCCCCGCAGGGGAATGGCTACACCTTC
.	TRBV2	.	TRBJ1-1	CASRFRGMNTEAFF	TGTGCCAGCAGGTTCAGGGGCATGAACACTGAAGCTTTCTTT
.	TRBV19	.	TRBJ1-6	CASSTQGRVDSPLHF	TGTGCCAGTAGTACCCAGGGGAGAGTTGATTCACCCCTCCACTTT
.	TRBV29-1	.	TRBJ2-7	CSAAGYPSYEQYF	TGCAGCGCCGCGGGGTACCCTTCCTACGAGCAGTACTTC
.	TRBV6-5	.	TRBJ1-1	CASSYIEGSEAFF	TGTGCCAGCAGTTATATTGAGGGATCTGAAGCTTTCTTT
once	TRBV25-1	.	TRBJ1-1	CASVGGGLNTEAFF	TGTGCCAGCGTAGGAGGAGGGTTGAACACTGAAGCTTTCTTT
.	TRBV6-5	.	TRBJ2-7	CAGSYLDSYEQYF	TGTGCCGGCAGTTACCTGGACAGCTACGAGCAGTACTTC
once	TRBV7-9	TRBD1	TRBJ1-1	CASSFRTGGTEAFF	TGTGCCAGCAGCTTCAGGACAGGGGGCACTGAAGCTTTCTTT
.	TRBV7-9	TRBD2	TRBJ2-5	CASSAETSGGTKTQYF	TGTGCCAGCAGCGCAGAGACTAGCGGGGGGACTAAGACCCAGTACTTC
once	TRBV7-9	.	TRBJ1-1	CASSLGTGRTEAFF	TGTGCCAGCAGCTTAGGTACAGGGCGGACTGAAGCTTTCTTT
.	TRBV7-2	.	TRBJ1-1	CASTRGGTEAFF	TGTGCCAGCACCCGGGGGGGCACTGAAGCTTTCTTT
once	TRBV6-1	.	TRBJ1-2	CASSDQGYYGYTF	TGTGCCAGCAGTGACCAGGGTTACTATGGCTACACCTTC
.	TRBV5-8	TRBD1	TRBJ2-7	CASSLAPYRGSYEQYF	TGTGCCAGCAGCTTGGCACCGTACAGGGGATCCTACGAGCAGTACTTC
.	TRBV2	TRBD1	TRBJ1-5	CASSEEVGQGFYSNQPQHF	TGTGCCAGCAGTGAGGAGGTCGGACAGGGGTTTTATAGCAATCAGCCCCAGCATTTT
few	TRBV6-1	.	TRBJ1-2	CAITGENYGYTF	TGTGCCATCACAGGCGAGAACTATGGCTACACCTTC